The 28 T cell receptor beta chains below were found in one sample sequenced in a study of shared clonotypes between healthy human individuals. TCRdb's table, derived via immunoSEQ multiplex PCR, lists solely in-frame clones and lacks some. The sample lists hundreds of thousands of clones, roughly 95% occurring once. It was CD45RO-negative cells, positively selected for CCR7, that made up naive CD8 cells, with terminally differentiated effector memory CD45RA+ cells excluded. Sequencing input: naive CD8+ T cells sorted from blood. The receptor set was obtained from a woman under 40 in good health.

This clone occurred once. The chain couples TRBV19 to TRBJ2-7, with D possibly being TRBD1 or TRBD2 (5 bases each). This CDR3 is built from 13 residues. Trimming shortened V by 7 bases and J by 1 base, and 11 bases separated the two germline ends. Looked up from germline, CDR1 is LNHDA and CDR2 is SQIVND (reference sequence). This CDR3 reads CASTPGPSYEQYF. In nucleotides, the CDR3 is TGTGCCAGTACTCCGGGACCTTCCTACGAGCAGTACTTC.

The chain joins TRBV28 to TRBJ2-7, with 11 bases identical to TRBD2. Per the germline V gene, CDR1 is MDHEN and CDR2 is SYDVKM. Trimming took 5 bases from V and 4 from J; bases not matched to a gene: 10. This CDR3 has 16 residues. This CDR3 is CASSGGEGLAAYEQYF. The CDR3 DNA reads TGTGCCAGCAGTGGGGGGGAGGGACTAGCGGCATACGAGCAGTACTTC.

The V and J genes are TRBV5-1 and TRBJ2-6; 8 nucleotides match TRBD1. The CDR3 sequence is 16 residues long. Germline CDR1 reads SGHRS; CDR2 reads YFSETQ. V lost 5 bases to trimming and J lost 0 bases; unmatched junction nucleotides: 4. CDR3: CASRTGEFSGANVLTF. In DNA form, the CDR3 reads TGCGCCAGCAGGACAGGGGAATTCTCTGGGGCCAACGTCCTGACTTTC.

The chain is built from TRBV19 and TRBJ1-1; weak D call: TRBD1 (5 bases). CDR3 length: 13 residues. CDR1 LNHDA and CDR2 SQIVND come from the germline V gene (reference sequence). V was clipped by 5 bases and J by 1 base, with 8 bases between them. CDR3 bases: TGTGCCAGTAGTTTGGGGGGGAACACTGAAGCTTTCTTT. As protein: CASSLGGNTEAFF.

This clone was observed a single time. V and J are TRBV9 and TRBJ2-7; 11 nucleotides line up with TRBD2. Germline loops: CDR1 SGDLS, CDR2 YYNGEE. V lost 3 bases and J lost 1; bases outside the gene matches: 9. This CDR3 region has 17 residues. The CDR3, as DNA: TGTGCCAGCAGCGACGGGACTAGCGGAGGCCATTCCTACGAGCAGTACTTC. Protein product: CASSDGTSGGHSYEQYF.

The genes are TRBV7-9 and TRBJ1-4; D uncertain. The CDR3 consists of 14 residues. V lost 1 base and J 2 bases, leaving 5 bases between the germline ends. Germline loops: CDR1 SEHNR, CDR2 FQNEAQ (reference sequence). Written as DNA, the CDR3 is TGTGCCAGCAGCTTAGTTTCTACTAATGAAAAACTGTTTTTT. It encodes CASSLVSTNEKLFF.

V is TRBV7-9 and J is TRBJ2-2; 7 nucleotides align to TRBD1. The germline V gene has CDR1 SEHNR and CDR2 FQNEAQ (reference sequence). Trimming at V came to 6 bases and at J to 2 bases, leaving 6 bases not matched to a gene. The CDR3 sequence is 15 residues long. The CDR3 DNA reads as TGTGCCAGCAGTACCGGGACAGCTAACACCGGGGAGCTGTTTTTT. It yields the protein CASSTGTANTGELFF. Complete variable domain (other parts from reference TRBV7-9 and TRBJ2-2): DTGVSQNPRHKITKRGQNVTFRCDPISEHNRLYWYRQTLGQGPEFLTYFQNEAQLEKSRLLSDRFSAERPKGSFSTLEIQRTEQGDSAMYLCASSTGTANTGELFFGEGSRLTVL.

V gene TRBV28 combines with J gene TRBJ2-2; TRBD1 agrees at 8 bases. This CDR3 contains 16 residues. Germline V gene data show CDR1 as MDHEN and CDR2 as SYDVKM. Trimming took 5 bases from V and 9 from J; bases not matched to a gene: 14. CDR3 nucleotide sequence: TGTGCCAGCAGTCTCAGGGGGCTAGGGAAAGACCGGGAGCTGTTTTTT. This gives the protein CASSLRGLGKDRELFF.

V gene TRBV14 combines with J gene TRBJ2-5, with D perhaps matching TRBD2 (6 bases). The J call may be wrong; the DNA end is better matched by TRBJ2-7. The germline V gene has CDR1 SGHDN and CDR2 FVKESK. The CDR3 runs 13 residues. The CDR3: CASSQVAGYEQYF. CDR3 in DNA: TGTGCCAGCAGCCAAGTGGCGGGGTACGAGCAGTACTTC.

The rearrangement uses TRBV28 and TRBJ2-1; 11 bases match TRBD2. CDR3 length: 16 amino acids. Unmatched junction bases numbered 8, after V lost 5 bases and J lost 5 bases. Germline lookup yields CDR1 MDHEN and CDR2 SYDVKM. CDR3 amino acids: CASSQIAGGSHNEQFF. In DNA form, the CDR3 reads TGTGCCAGCAGTCAAATAGCGGGAGGGAGTCACAATGAGCAGTTCTTC.

This chain connects TRBV7-9 to TRBJ1-3, with D perhaps matching TRBD1 (6 bases). In germline, CDR1 is SEHNR, CDR2 FQNEAQ (reference sequence). This CDR3 region has 16 residues. V lost 6 bases and J lost 0, with 15 bases in between. The CDR3 loop reads CASRGNRDTSGNTIYF. The CDR3, as DNA: TGTGCCAGCAGGGGCAACAGGGATACCTCTGGAAACACCATATATTTT. Full variable domain (rest looked up from reference TRBV7-9 and TRBJ1-3): DTGVSQNPRHKITKRGQNVTFRCDPISEHNRLYWYRQTLGQGPEFLTYFQNEAQLEKSRLLSDRFSAERPKGSFSTLEIQRTEQGDSAMYLCASRGNRDTSGNTIYFGEGSWLTVV.

This clone was observed a few times. The chain has TRBV7-9 and TRBJ1-6; unclear D gene. This CDR3 is 12 amino acids long. With 4 bases removed from V and 10 bases from J, the gap between germline ends came to 8 bases. Germline V gene data show CDR1 as SEHNR and CDR2 as FQNEAQ (reference sequence). The CDR3 reads CASSSGISPLHF. As DNA, the CDR3 is TGTGCCAGCAGCTCCGGGATCTCACCCCTCCACTTT.

The chain is built from TRBV4-2 and TRBJ2-3; maybe TRBD2 (6 bases). V shed 0 bases and J shed 1 base, with 11 bases lying between them. Germline CDR1 LGHNA, CDR2 YNFKEQ. The CDR3 runs 16 residues. The CDR3, as DNA: TGTGCCAGCAGCCAAGACCTAAGCGGGCGCACAGATACGCAGTATTTT. Amino acids: CASSQDLSGRTDTQYF.

V and J are TRBV28 and TRBJ1-3; 7 positions agree with TRBD1. This CDR3 is built from 15 residues. V trimming: 2 bases; J trimming: 4 bases; junction bases outside the gene matches: 5. The V gene's germline CDR1 is MDHEN and CDR2 SYDVKM. The CDR3 reads CASSLPQGGGNTIYF. The DNA for the CDR3 is TGTGCCAGCAGTTTACCTCAGGGGGGCGGAAACACCATATATTTT.

The chain is built from TRBV7-6 and TRBJ2-1; tentatively, D is TRBD2 (5 bases). The CDR3 is 18 amino acids. The germline CDR1 and CDR2 sequences are SGHVS and FNYEAQ. V was pared by 1 base and J by 5 bases, with 21 bases between. The CDR3 DNA is TGTGCCAGCAGCTTAGGTGGTAGGACTCCCAGAAAAGACAATGAGCAGTTCTTC. This sequence encodes CASSLGGRTPRKDNEQFF.

The chain couples TRBV28 to TRBJ1-1; tentative D call: TRBD1 (6 bases). Germline V gene data show CDR1 as MDHEN and CDR2 as SYDVKM. CDR3 length equals 13 residues. The V gene lost 5 bases and the J gene lost 12 bases, with 19 bases spanning the gap. In DNA form, the CDR3 reads TGTGCCAGCAGTGGGGACAATTTTGAAAGTTCTTTCTTT. It specifies CASSGDNFESSFF.

As concerns this clone: A read error may produce the germline difference seen at one junction end. The CDR3 here is CASSEEISNTEAFF. The CDR3 DNA sequence: TGTGCCAGCAGCGAAGAAATATCTAACACTGAAGCTTTCTTT. The chain uses TRBV2 and TRBJ1-1, with D hard to call. The CDR3 totals 14 residues. Germline loops: CDR1 SNHLY, CDR2 FYNNEI.

The CDR3 DNA reads TGTGCCAGTAGTATACCCTCCCCCAACACTGAAGCTTTCTTT. Amino acid sequence: CASSIPSPNTEAFF. The chain combines TRBV19 with TRBJ1-1; D unresolved. Germline-derived CDR1 and CDR2 are LNHDA and SQIVND (reference sequence). The V end was cut by 2 bases, the J end by 2 bases, with 9 bases between. The CDR3 has 14 amino acids.

The rearrangement joins TRBV27 to TRBJ1-2, with 12 bases lining up with TRBD1. From germline, CDR1 is MNHEY and CDR2 SMNVEV (reference sequence). V was pared by 6 bases and J by 7 bases, with 15 bases of the junction left unmatched. There are 17 residues in the CDR3. The chain's CDR3 is CASRLLPPGQGAPGYTF. CDR3 bases: TGTGCCAGCAGACTATTACCCCCGGGACAGGGGGCGCCTGGCTACACCTTC.

The chain is built from TRBV7-6 and TRBJ2-2, with a possible D match to TRBD2 (6 bases). The V gene lost 6 bases and the J gene lost 7 bases, with 21 bases spanning the gap. From germline, CDR1 is SGHVS and CDR2 FNYEAQ. This CDR3 region has 16 residues. The CDR3 is CASSLRTGGVGGELFF. The DNA of the CDR3 is TGTGCCAGCAGTTTGCGGACCGGAGGGGTTGGCGGGGAGCTGTTTTTT.

The chain carries TRBV6-4 and TRBJ2-3, with 8 bases lining up with TRBD2. The germline gives CDR1 MRHNA, CDR2 SNTAGT. Trimming at V came to 9 bases and at J to 4 bases, leaving 12 bases not matched to a gene. The CDR3 length is 15 residues. CDR3 nucleotides: TGTGCCAGGGATGTAAACGGGAGGGCCGCAGATACGCAGTATTTT. Its protein product is CARDVNGRAADTQYF.

This chain links TRBV5-4 with TRBJ2-3, with 9 nucleotides matching TRBD2. Germline CDR1 reads SGHNT; CDR2 reads YYREEE (reference sequence). V dropped 0 bases and J dropped 5; count of bases not matched to a gene: 7. The CDR3 has 16 amino acids. For the CDR3, the DNA is TGTGCCAGCAGCTTGGTCGGGCGGGAGGGCCGAGATACGCAGTATTTT. Protein product: CASSLVGREGRDTQYF. The full variable domain, in which reference TRBV5-4 and TRBJ2-3 provide the parts outside the CDR3, is ETGVTQSPTHLIKTRGQQVTLRCSSQSGHNTVSWYQQALGQGPQFIFQYYREEENGRGNFPPRFSGLQFPNYSSELNVNALELDDSALYLCASSLVGREGRDTQYFGPGTRLTVL.

The chain joins TRBV12-5 to TRBJ2-3; 8 bases are shared with TRBD1. Looked up from germline, CDR1 is LGHNT and CDR2 is FRNRAP. V trimming: 4 bases; J trimming: 2 bases; junction bases outside the gene matches: 8. The length of the CDR3 is 16 residues. The CDR3: CASGSTDRGDTDTQYF. CDR3 nucleotides: TGTGCTAGTGGTTCGACCGACAGGGGCGACACAGATACGCAGTATTTT.

This chain connects TRBV4-2 to TRBJ2-7; possibly TRBD1 or TRBD2 for D (5 bases each). CDR1 is LGHNA and CDR2 is YNFKEQ in the germline V gene. V lost 3 bases and J lost 2, with 11 bases in between. The CDR3 spans 14 residues. The CDR3 loop is CASSHSGTAYEQYF. The CDR3 nucleotides read TGTGCCAGCAGCCATTCCGGGACGGCCTACGAGCAGTACTTC.

This rearrangement joins TRBV6-1 to TRBJ2-7; 7 positions match TRBD1. V lost 6 bases to trimming and J lost 3 bases; unmatched junction nucleotides: 8. The CDR3 sequence is 14 residues long. Germline V gene lookup returns CDR1 MNHNS and CDR2 SASEGT. CDR3 residues: CASSEMTGHYEQYF. The CDR3, as DNA: TGTGCCAGCAGCGAAATGACAGGGCACTACGAGCAGTACTTC.

The chain links TRBV6-1 to TRBJ2-7; no firm D call. There are 14 residues in the CDR3. Germline loops: CDR1 MNHNS, CDR2 SASEGT. Trimming cost V 1 base and J 3 bases, with 10 bases left between them. CDR3 sequence reads: CASSEEGIYYEQYF. The CDR3 DNA follows: TGTGCCAGCAGTGAAGAGGGTATCTACTACGAGCAGTACTTC.

The chain uses TRBV14 and TRBJ2-1; TRBD1 or TRBD2 may be the D gene (5 bases each). Trimming removed 2 bases at V and 0 bases at J, with 11 bases between. Germline-derived CDR1 and CDR2 are SGHDN and FVKESK. The CDR3 is made up of 16 amino acids. This CDR3 is CASSQRLGDSYNEQFF. DNA of the CDR3: TGTGCCAGCAGCCAAAGACTGGGGGACTCCTACAATGAGCAGTTCTTC.

The chain joins TRBV6-6 to TRBJ2-3; a weak D match, TRBD2 (5 bases). The CDR3 is 14 amino acids. V was shortened by 6 bases and J by 5 bases, with 15 bases between the two germline ends. The germline V gene has CDR1 MNHNY and CDR2 SVGAGI (reference sequence). CDR3: CASSSLRVGDTQYF. CDR3 DNA sequence: TGTGCCAGCAGCTCCCTGAGGGTGGGAGATACGCAGTATTTT.